These T cell receptor beta chains were read from a single sample in a study of cytomegalovirus exposure and HLA in healthy donors. Here immunoSEQ multiplex PCR was the method, and the copy in TCRdb shows in-frame clones only, minus some. The table lists about 99,000 clones, approximately 70% of them singletons. The specimen was PBMCs. Every receptor here comes from a woman aged 50 to 65 in good health and CMV-seronegative. Each CDR3 is given with its conserved first and last residue. The D gene is left open where the match is weak. Expanded clones are given a class, and other clones once, few, many or no size at all.

d_call j_call v_call clone_size cdr3_nt cdr3_aa
. TRBJ1-5 TRBV7-9 . TGTGCCAGCAGCTTAGCCGGGATCAATCAGCCCCAGCATTTT CASSLAGINQPQHF
. TRBJ1-3 TRBV5-6 . TGTGCCAGCAGCTCACAGAGCTCTGGAAACACCATATATTTT CASSSQSSGNTIYF
. TRBJ1-6 TRBV7-9 . TGTGCCAGCAGCTTATCTGCCAGGAATAATTCACCCCTCCACTTT CASSLSARNNSPLHF
TRBD1 TRBJ1-1 TRBV6-4 . TGTGCCAGCAGTGACTCCTTTCCCACTCCGACAGGGAAGAACACTGAAGCTTTCTTT CASSDSFPTPTGKNTEAFF
. TRBJ1-4 TRBV15 . TGTGCCACCAGCAGAGACGGGCGGGGGATTCTCTTTTTT CATSRDGRGILFF
TRBD1 TRBJ1-6 TRBV30 few TGTGCCTGGAGTGTACCAGGGGGACCCCTCCACTTT CAWSVPGGPLHF
. TRBJ1-2 TRBV7-8 . TGTGCCAGCAGTCCCCAGGGTTTCTATGGCTACACCTTC CASSPQGFYGYTF
TRBD1 TRBJ1-1 TRBV7-9 . TGTGCCAGCAGCCCGTACAGGGGGGTGAACACTGAAGCTTTCTTT CASSPYRGVNTEAFF
TRBD1 TRBJ1-5 TRBV5-6 . TGTGCCAGCAAATCAGGGGGTAGGGGCAATCAGCCCCAGCATTTT CASKSGGRGNQPQHF
TRBD1 TRBJ2-7 TRBV28 . TGTGCCAGCAGGGAACAGGGGAAGTCCTACGAGCAGTACTTC CASREQGKSYEQYF
TRBD1 TRBJ2-3 TRBV11-3 . TGTGCCAGCAGCCTGGGACAGGGCAGGACAGATACGCAGTATTTT CASSLGQGRTDTQYF
. TRBJ2-7 TRBV18 . TGTGCCAGCTCACCCTCCCGGGGGTCCTACGAGCAGTACTTC CASSPSRGSYEQYF
TRBD1 TRBJ2-1 TRBV7-9 . TGTGCCAGCAGCTTTGGACAGGCGGTTGAAATGTACAATGAGCAGTTCTTC CASSFGQAVEMYNEQFF
TRBD1 TRBJ2-5 TRBV10-3 . TGTGCCATCACTACAGGGGGAGCCATGTACTTC CAITTGGAMYF
TRBD1 TRBJ1-2 TRBV29-1 . TGCAGCGTGACAGGGGGGCGCGACTATGGCTACACCTTC CSVTGGRDYGYTF
. TRBJ1-4 TRBV7-9 . TGTGCCAGCAGGCGACAGAACCCTAATGAAAAACTGTTTTTT CASRRQNPNEKLFF
TRBD1 TRBJ2-7 TRBV4-2 medium-sized TGTGCCAGCAGCCTCCAAGCGGGGGAGGGACAGGGGGTTGAGCAGTACTTC CASSLQAGEGQGVEQYF
TRBD1 TRBJ2-5 TRBV18 . TGTGCCAGCTCACCGACAGGGGGAGAGACCCAGTACTTC CASSPTGGETQYF
. TRBJ1-2 TRBV27 . TGTGCCAGCAGTTGGGGGCGGGACTATGGCTACACCTTC CASSWGRDYGYTF
. TRBJ2-3 TRBV7-2 . TGTGCCAGCAGCTTATCGGGGTTAGGGTCAGATACGCAGTATTTT CASSLSGLGSDTQYF